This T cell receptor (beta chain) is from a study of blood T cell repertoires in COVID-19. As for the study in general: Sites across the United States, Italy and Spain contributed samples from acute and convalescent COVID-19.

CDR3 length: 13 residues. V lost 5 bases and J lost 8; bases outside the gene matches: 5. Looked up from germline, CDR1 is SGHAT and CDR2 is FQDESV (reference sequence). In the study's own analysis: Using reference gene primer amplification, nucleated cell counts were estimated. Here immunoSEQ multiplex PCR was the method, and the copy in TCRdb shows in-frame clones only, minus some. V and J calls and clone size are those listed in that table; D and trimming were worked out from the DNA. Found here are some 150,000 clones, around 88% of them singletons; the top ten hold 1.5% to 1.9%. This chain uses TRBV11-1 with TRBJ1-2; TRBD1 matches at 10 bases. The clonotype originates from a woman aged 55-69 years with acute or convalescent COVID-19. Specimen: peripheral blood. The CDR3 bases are TGTGCCAGCAGCCTCGGACAGGGGGGAGGCTACACCTTC. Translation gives CASSLGQGGGYTF.